This T cell receptor beta chain was retrieved from a study of human T cells and chemical hapten exposure. Study-level results: Donors had alopecia, so their immune response may differ from healthy people's.

CDR1 is MNHNY and CDR2 is SVGAGI in the germline V gene (reference sequence). V lost 5 bases to trimming and J lost 2 bases, with 15 bases between them. The CDR3 is made up of 15 amino acids. Time point given: patch test 2, 6 weeks after DPC sensitization. The treatment denotes: therapeutic diphenylcyclopropenone sensitization with weekly scalp DPC. TCRdb ran MiXCR on the RACE reads and lists one entry per CDR3 protein. The data contain about 380,000 distinct CDR3 sequences, roughly 6% of them singletons. This clonotype was counted between two and nine times. Its antigen is currently unknown. This receptor was obtained from a woman aged 18-29 years with alopecia areata. Some clones in this sample may be carry-over from other donors' samples. The sequenced sample was whole blood, obtained in connection with sensitization to the hapten diphenylcyclopropenone (DPC). The J gene is TRBJ1-1, the V gene TRBV6-6; TRBD1 might be the D (5 bases). CDR3 protein: CASSRSRGVNTEAFF. The DNA of the CDR3 is TGTGCCAGCAGTAGGAGCCGGGGCGTCAACACTGAAGCTTTCTTT.